This TCR beta chain emerged from a study of shared clonotypes between healthy human individuals. Regarding the study as a whole: It was observed that roughly 5.4% of naive CD4 clonotypes were shared across several donors.

It was CD45RO-negative cells, positively selected for CCR7, that made up naive CD8 cells, with terminally differentiated effector memory CD45RA+ cells excluded. CDR3 length: 13 amino acids. Trimming took 4 bases from V and 5 from J; bases not matched to a gene: 5. Germline V lookup: CDR1 SGDLS, CDR2 YYNGEE. Original data processing: ImmunoSEQ sequences covered only the junction and lacked quality scores; filtering therefore differed. Sequencing used immunoSEQ multiplex PCR; TCRdb keeps in-frame clones, though not all of them. That table supplies the V and J calls and clone size; D and trimming were determined from the DNA. The sample yields around 1.9 million clones, 90% to 95% seen once. Comments on this clone: What it binds is not known. This specimen includes other DNA sequences encoding the same CDR3.

This receptor was identified in a man between 18 and 29 years old in good health. Some clones in this sample may be carry-over from other donors' samples. This chain links TRBV9 with TRBJ2-7, with TRBD1 matching over 8 bases. Sequences were obtained from naive CD8+ T cells from PBMCs. The CDR3 region has the DNA TGTGCCAGCAGCCCCGGACAGGGTAACGAGCAGTACTTC. Amino acid sequence: CASSPGQGNEQYF.